This passage covers 2 T cell receptor beta chains from one sample sequenced in a study of neoadjuvant nivolumab and ipilimumab in lung cancer. Some clones are missing from TCRdb's copy, which holds only in-frame ones; the method was immunoSEQ multiplex PCR. The repertoire holds fewer than 30,000 clones, with more than 75% as singletons. Sequencing used tumor tissue, obtained after neoadjuvant nivolumab, alone or with ipilimumab, at or shortly before surgery. The receptors originated from an adult with non-small cell lung cancer.

The chain uses TRBV5-5 and TRBJ1-4; D call uncertain. This CDR3 is built from 14 residues. The germline CDR1 and CDR2 sequences are SGHKS and YYEKEE (reference sequence). V was clipped by 5 bases and J by 2 bases, with 10 bases between them. The CDR3 sequence: CASSGKATNEKLFF. In DNA, the CDR3 is TGTGCCAGCAGTGGCAAGGCGACTAATGAAAAACTGTTTTTT.

This clone has just one count. The chain uses TRBV30 and TRBJ1-5, with 10 bases lining up with TRBD1. CDR3 length equals 14 residues. Germline V gene sequence: CDR1 GTSNPN, CDR2 SVGIG (reference sequence). Trimming cost V 1 base and J 3 bases; bases outside gene matches: 0. CDR3 loop: CAWSGQGANQPQHF. As DNA, the CDR3 is TGTGCCTGGAGTGGACAGGGGGCCAATCAGCCCCAGCATTTT. The entire variable domain, with the rest obtained from reference TRBV30 and TRBJ1-5, is as follows: SQTIHQWPATLVQPVGSPLSLECTVEGTSNPNLYWYRQAAGRGLQLLFYSVGIGQISSEVPQNLSASRPQDRQFILSSKKLLLSDSGFYLCAWSGQGANQPQHFGDGTRLSIL.